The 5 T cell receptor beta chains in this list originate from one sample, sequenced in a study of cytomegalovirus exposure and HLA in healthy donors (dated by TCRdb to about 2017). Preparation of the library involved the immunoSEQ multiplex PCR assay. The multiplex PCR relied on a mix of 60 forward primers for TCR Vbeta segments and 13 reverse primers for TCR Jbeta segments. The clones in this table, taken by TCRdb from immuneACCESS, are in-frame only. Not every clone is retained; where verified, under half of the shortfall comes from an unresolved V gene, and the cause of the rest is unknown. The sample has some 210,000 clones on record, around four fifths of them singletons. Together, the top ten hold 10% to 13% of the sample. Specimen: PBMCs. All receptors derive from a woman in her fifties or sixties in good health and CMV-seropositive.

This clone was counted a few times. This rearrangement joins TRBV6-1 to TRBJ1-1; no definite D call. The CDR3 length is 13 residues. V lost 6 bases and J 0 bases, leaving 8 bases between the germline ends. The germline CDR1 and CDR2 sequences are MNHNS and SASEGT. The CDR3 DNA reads TGTGCCAGCAGGGCACAGATGAACACTGAAGCTTTCTTT. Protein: CASRAQMNTEAFF.

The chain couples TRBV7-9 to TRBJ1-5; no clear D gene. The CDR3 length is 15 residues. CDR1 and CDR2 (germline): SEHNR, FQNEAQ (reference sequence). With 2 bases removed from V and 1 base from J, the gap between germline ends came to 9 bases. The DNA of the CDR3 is TGTGCCAGCAGCTTAACAACAGTAAGCAATCAGCCCCAGCATTTT. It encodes CASSLTTVSNQPQHF.

This CDR3 is CASSPVRGAETQYF. CDR3 DNA sequence: TGTGCCAGTAGTCCGGTTCGGGGGGCAGAGACCCAGTACTTC. This chain connects TRBV19 to TRBJ2-5, with TRBD2 as a possible D gene (7 bases). The CDR3 has 14 amino acids. Germline V CDR1 and CDR2: LNHDA, SQIVND (reference sequence). Trimming took off 5 bases at V and 4 bases at J, with 14 bases between the two ends. Variable domain in full (rest from reference TRBV19 and TRBJ2-5): DGGITQSPKYLFRKEGQNVTLSCEQNLNHDAMYWYRQDPGQGLRLIYYSQIVNDFQKGDIAEGYSVSREKKESFPLTVTSAQKNPTAFYLCASSPVRGAETQYFGPGTRLLVL.

In DNA form, the CDR3 reads TGTGCCAGCCGGGGACATCCGTACACTGAAGCTTTCTTT. This codes for CASRGHPYTEAFF. The chain links TRBV19 to TRBJ1-1; possible D gene TRBD1, 6 bases. Trimming took off 9 bases at V and 3 bases at J, with 14 bases between the two ends. The length of the CDR3 is 13 residues. The germline gives CDR1 LNHDA, CDR2 SQIVND (reference sequence). Supplemented by reference TRBV19 and TRBJ1-1, the full variable domain reads DGGITQSPKYLFRKEGQNVTLSCEQNLNHDAMYWYRQDPGQGLRLIYYSQIVNDFQKGDIAEGYSVSREKKESFPLTVTSAQKNPTAFYLCASRGHPYTEAFFGQGTRLTVV.

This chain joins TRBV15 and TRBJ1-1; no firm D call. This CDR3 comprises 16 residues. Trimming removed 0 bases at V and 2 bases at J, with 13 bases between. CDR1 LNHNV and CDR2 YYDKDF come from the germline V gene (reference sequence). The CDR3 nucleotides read TGTGCCACCAGCAGAGATTACGCAGAAATAAACACTGAAGCTTTCTTT. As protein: CATSRDYAEINTEAFF.